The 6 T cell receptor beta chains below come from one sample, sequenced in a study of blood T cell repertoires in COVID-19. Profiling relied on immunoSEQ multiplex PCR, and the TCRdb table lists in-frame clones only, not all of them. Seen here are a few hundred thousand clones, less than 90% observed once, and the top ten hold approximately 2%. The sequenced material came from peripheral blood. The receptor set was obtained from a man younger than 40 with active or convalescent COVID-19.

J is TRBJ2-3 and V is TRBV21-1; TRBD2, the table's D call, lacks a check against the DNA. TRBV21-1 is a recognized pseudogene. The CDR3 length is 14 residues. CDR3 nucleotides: TGTGCCAGCAGCAAAGACCCAGCGGGAGATACGCAGTATTTT. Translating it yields CASSKDPAGDTQYF.

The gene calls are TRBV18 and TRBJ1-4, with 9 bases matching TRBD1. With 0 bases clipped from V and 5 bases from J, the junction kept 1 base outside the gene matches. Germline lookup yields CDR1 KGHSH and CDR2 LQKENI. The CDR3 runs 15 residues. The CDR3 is CASSPPGQGNEKLFF. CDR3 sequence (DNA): TGTGCCAGCTCACCACCAGGACAGGGGAATGAAAAACTGTTTTTT.

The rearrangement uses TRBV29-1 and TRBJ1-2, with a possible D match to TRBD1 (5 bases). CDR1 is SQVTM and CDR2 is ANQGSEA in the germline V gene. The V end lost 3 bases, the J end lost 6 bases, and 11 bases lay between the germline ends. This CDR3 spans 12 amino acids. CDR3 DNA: TGCAGCGTTGATCGGCAGGGCGATGGCTACACCTTC. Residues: CSVDRQGDGYTF.

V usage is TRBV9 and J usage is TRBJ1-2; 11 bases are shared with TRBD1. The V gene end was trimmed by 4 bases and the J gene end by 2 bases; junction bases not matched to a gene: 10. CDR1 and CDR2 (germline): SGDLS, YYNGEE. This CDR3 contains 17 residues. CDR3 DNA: TGTGCCAGCAGCTCCAACGACCGGGACAGGGGGAACTATGGCTACACCTTC. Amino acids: CASSSNDRDRGNYGYTF.

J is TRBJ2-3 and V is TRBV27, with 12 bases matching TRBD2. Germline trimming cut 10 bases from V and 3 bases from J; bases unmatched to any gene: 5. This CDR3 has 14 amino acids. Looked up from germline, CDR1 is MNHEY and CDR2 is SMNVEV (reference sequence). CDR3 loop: CATSGGAKTDTQYF. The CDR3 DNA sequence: TGTGCCACTAGCGGGGGGGCTAAGACAGATACGCAGTATTTT.

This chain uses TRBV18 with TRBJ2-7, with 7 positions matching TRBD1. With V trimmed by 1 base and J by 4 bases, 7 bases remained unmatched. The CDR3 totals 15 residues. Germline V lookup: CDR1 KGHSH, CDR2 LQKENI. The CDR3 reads CASSPRQGVGYEQYF. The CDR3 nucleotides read TGTGCCAGCTCACCACGCCAGGGGGTAGGTTACGAGCAGTACTTC.